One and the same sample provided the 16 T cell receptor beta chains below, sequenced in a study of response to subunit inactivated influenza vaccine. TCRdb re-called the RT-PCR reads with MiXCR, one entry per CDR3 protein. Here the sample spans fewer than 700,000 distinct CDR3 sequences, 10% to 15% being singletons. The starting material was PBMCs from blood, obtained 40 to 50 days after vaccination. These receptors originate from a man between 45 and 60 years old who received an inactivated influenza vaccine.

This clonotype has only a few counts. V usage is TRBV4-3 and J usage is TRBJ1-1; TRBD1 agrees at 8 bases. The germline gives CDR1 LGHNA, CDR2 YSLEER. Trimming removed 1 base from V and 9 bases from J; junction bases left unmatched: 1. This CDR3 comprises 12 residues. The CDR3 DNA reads TGCGCCAGCAGCCAAGGGACAGGGAAAGCTTTCTTT. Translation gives CASSQGTGKAFF.

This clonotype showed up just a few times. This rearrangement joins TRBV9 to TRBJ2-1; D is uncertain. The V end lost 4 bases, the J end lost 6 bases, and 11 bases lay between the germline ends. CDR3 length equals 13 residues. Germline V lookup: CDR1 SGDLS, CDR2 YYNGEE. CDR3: CASSPILPNEQFF. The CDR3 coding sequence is TGTGCCAGCAGCCCTATCCTACCCAATGAGCAGTTCTTC.

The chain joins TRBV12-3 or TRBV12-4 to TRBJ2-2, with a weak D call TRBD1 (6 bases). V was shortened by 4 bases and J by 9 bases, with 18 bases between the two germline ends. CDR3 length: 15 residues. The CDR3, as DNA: TGTGCCAGCAGTTCGACAACACAGGGTGCCAGGGAGCTGTTTTTT. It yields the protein CASSSTTQGARELFF.

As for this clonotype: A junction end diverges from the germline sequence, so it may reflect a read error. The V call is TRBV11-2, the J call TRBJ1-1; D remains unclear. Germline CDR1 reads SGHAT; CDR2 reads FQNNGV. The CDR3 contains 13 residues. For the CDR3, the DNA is TGTGTCAGCAGCCCTACAGCGAACACTGAAGCTTTCTTT. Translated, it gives CVSSPTANTEAFF. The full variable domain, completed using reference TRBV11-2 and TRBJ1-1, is EAGVAQSPRYKIIEKRQSVAFWCNPISGHATLYWYQQILGQGPKLLIQFQNNGVVDDSQLPKDRFSAERLKGVDSTLKIQPAKLEDSAVYLCVSSPTANTEAFFGQGTRLTVV.

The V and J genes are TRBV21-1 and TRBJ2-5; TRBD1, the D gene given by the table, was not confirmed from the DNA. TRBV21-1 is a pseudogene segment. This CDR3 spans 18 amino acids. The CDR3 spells CASSKSPPRLGCGETQYF. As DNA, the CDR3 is TGTGCCAGCAGCAAAAGCCCCCCCAGACTAGGCTGTGGAGAGACCCAGTACTTC.

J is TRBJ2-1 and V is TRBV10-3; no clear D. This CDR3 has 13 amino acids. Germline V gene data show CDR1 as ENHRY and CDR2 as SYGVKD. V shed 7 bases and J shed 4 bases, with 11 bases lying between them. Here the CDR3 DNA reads TGTGCCATCAATCCAGACGGATACAATGAGCAGTTCTTC. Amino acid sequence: CAINPDGYNEQFF.

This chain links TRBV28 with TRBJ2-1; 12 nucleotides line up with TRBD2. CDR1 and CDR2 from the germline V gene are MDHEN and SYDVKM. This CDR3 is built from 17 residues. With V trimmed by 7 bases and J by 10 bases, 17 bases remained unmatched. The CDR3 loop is CASTKSVLAGGLREQFF. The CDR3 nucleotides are TGTGCCAGCACCAAATCCGTCCTAGCGGGAGGGTTACGAGAGCAGTTCTTC.

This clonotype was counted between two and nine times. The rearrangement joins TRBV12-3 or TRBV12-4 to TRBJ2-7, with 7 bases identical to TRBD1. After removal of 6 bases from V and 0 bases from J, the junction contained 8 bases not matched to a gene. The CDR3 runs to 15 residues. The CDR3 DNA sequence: TGTGCCAGCAGCCCCAGAGGGGGCACCTCCTACGAGCAGTACTTC. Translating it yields CASSPRGGTSYEQYF.

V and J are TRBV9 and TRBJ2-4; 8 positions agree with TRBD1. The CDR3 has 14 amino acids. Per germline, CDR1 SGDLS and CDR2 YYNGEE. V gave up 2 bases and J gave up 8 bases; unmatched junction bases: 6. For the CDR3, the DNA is TGTGCCAGCAGCGTTGGACAGGGTTCGTACATTCAGTACTTC. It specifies CASSVGQGSYIQYF. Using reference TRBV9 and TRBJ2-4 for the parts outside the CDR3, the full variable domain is DSGVTQTPKHLITATGQRVTLRCSPRSGDLSVYWYQQSLDQGLQFLIQYYNGEERAKGNILERFSAQQFPDLHSELNLSSLELGDSALYFCASSVGQGSYIQYFGAGTRLSVL.

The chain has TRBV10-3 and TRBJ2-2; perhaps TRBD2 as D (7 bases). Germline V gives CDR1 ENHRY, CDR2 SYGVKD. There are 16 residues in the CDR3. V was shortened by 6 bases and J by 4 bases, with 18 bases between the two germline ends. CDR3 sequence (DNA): TGTGCCATCAGCGATTGGGGGGGCCCATCCACCGGGGAGCTGTTTTTT. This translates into CAISDWGGPSTGELFF.

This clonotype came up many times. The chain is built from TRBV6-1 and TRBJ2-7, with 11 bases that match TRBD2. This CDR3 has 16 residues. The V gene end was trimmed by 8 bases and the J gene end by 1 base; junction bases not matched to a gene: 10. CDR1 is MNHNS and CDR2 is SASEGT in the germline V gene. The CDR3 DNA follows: TGTGCCAGCGCACGGACTACTAGCGGGGGTTCCTACGAGCAGTACTTC. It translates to CASARTTSGGSYEQYF.

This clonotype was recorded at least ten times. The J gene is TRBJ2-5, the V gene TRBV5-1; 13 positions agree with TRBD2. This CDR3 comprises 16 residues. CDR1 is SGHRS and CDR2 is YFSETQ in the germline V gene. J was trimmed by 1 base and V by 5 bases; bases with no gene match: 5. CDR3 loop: CASRSGTSGVQETQYF. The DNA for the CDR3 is TGCGCCAGCAGATCCGGGACTAGCGGGGTCCAAGAGACCCAGTACTTC. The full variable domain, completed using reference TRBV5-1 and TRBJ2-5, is KAGVTQTPRYLIKTRGQQVTLSCSPISGHRSVSWYQQTPGQGLQFLFEYFSETQRNKGNFPGRFSGRQFSNSRSEMNVSTLELGDSALYLCASRSGTSGVQETQYFGPGTRLLVL.

The CDR3 DNA reads as TGTGCCAGCAGGTTACTCCTTACAACGGCAGATACGCAGTATTTT. It specifies CASRLLLTTADTQYF. The V call is TRBV7-9, the J call TRBJ2-3, with no clear D. CDR1 is SEHNR, CDR2 FQNEAQ, per germline (reference sequence). The V end was cut by 6 bases, the J end by 4 bases, with 17 bases between. This CDR3 is 15 amino acids long.

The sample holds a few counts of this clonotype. CDR3 loop: CASSLSSGESETQYF. CDR3 bases: TGCGCCAGCAGCTTGTCTAGCGGGGAGTCAGAGACCCAGTACTTC. The chain links TRBV5-1 to TRBJ2-5; 9 nucleotides line up with TRBD2. Per germline, CDR1 SGHRS and CDR2 YFSETQ. Trimming took 1 base from V and 4 from J; bases not matched to a gene: 5. The CDR3 consists of 15 residues.

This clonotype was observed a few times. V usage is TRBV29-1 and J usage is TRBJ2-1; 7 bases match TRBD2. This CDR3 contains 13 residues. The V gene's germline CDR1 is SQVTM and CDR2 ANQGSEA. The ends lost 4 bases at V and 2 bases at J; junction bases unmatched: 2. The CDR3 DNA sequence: TGCAGCGTTGCGGCGGGAGCCTACAATGAGCAGTTCTTC. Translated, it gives CSVAAGAYNEQFF.

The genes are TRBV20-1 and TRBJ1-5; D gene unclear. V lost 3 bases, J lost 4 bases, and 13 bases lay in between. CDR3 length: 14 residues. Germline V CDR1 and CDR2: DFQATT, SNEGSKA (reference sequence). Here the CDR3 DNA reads TGCAGTGCTAGCCCTATGGGAGGGAATCAGCCCCAGCATTTT. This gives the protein CSASPMGGNQPQHF.